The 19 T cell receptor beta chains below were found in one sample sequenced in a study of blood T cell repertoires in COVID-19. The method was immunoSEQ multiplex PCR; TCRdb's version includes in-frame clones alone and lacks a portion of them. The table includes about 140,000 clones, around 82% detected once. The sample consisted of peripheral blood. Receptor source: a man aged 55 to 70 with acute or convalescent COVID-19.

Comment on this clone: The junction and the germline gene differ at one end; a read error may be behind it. CDR3 in DNA: TGTGCCAGTAGTATCCAGGGGTCCTCCAATGAGCAGTTCTTC. It specifies CASSIQGSSNEQFF. The gene calls are TRBV19 and TRBJ2-1; a possible D gene is TRBD1 (6 bases). The CDR3 loop spans 14 amino acids. Germline CDR1 reads LNHDA; CDR2 reads SQIVND (reference sequence).

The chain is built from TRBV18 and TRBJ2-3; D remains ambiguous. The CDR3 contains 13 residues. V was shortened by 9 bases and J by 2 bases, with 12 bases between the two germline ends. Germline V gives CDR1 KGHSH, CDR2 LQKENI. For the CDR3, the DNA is TGTGCCAGTGGAACTATGCTCACAGATACGCAGTATTTT. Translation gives CASGTMLTDTQYF.

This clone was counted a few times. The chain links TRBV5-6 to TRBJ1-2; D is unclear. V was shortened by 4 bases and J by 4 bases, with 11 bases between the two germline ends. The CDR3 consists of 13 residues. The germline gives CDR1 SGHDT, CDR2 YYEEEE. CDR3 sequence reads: CASSIGRTYGYTF. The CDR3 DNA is TGTGCCAGCAGCATAGGGAGGACCTATGGCTACACCTTC. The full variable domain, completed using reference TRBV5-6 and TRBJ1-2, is DAGVTQSPTHLIKTRGQQVTLRCSPKSGHDTVSWYQQALGQGPQFIFQYYEEEERQRGNFPDRFSGHQFPNYSSELNVNALLLGDSALYLCASSIGRTYGYTFGSGTRLTVV.

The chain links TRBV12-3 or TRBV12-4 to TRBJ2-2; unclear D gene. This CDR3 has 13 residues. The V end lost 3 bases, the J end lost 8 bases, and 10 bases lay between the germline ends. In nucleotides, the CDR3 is TGTGCCAGCAGTTTTTTAGGCGGTGGGGAGCTGTTTTTT. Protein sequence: CASSFLGGGELFF.

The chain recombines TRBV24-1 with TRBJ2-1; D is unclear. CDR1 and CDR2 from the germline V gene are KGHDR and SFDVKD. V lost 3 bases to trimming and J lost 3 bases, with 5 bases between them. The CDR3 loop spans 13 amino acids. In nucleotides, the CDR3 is TGTGCCACCAGTGATCCCAACTACAATGAGCAGTTCTTC. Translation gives CATSDPNYNEQFF.

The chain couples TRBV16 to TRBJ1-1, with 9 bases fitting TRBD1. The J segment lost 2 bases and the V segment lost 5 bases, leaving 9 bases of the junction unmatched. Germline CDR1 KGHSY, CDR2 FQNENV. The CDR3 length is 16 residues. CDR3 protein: CASSTQGARSNTEAFF. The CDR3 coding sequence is TGTGCCAGCAGCACACAGGGGGCGCGGTCAAACACTGAAGCTTTCTTT.

The CDR3 here is CASSYGGTSGETQYF. In DNA form, the CDR3 reads TGTGCCAGCAGTTACGGAGGGACTAGCGGAGAGACCCAGTACTTC. The V and J genes are TRBV6-5 and TRBJ2-5; 11 bases fit TRBD2. Germline CDR1 reads MNHEY; CDR2 reads SVGAGI. V gave up 2 bases and J gave up 4 bases; unmatched junction bases: 3. CDR3 length: 15 amino acids.

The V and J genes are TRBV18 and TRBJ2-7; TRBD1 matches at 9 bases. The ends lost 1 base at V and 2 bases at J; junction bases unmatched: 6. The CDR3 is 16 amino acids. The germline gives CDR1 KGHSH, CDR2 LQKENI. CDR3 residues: CASSPRGRTGAYEQYF. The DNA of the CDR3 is TGTGCCAGCTCACCACGGGGCAGGACAGGGGCCTACGAGCAGTACTTC.

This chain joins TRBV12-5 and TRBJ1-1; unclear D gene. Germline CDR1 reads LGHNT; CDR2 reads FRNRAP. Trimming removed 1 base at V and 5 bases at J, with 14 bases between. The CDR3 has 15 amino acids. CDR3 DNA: TGTGCTAGTGGTTTGGACTATCGGGTTAGGACTGAAGCTTTCTTT. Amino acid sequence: CASGLDYRVRTEAFF.

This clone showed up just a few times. The CDR3 sequence is CASSPGAGRNTGELFF. The CDR3 DNA follows: TGTGCCAGCAGCCCCGGAGCGGGGAGAAACACCGGGGAGCTGTTTTTT. The rearrangement uses TRBV7-9 and TRBJ2-2; 7 bases are a match to TRBD2. This CDR3 contains 16 residues. Germline loops: CDR1 SEHNR, CDR2 FQNEAQ (reference sequence). V lost 5 bases, J lost 2 bases, and 8 bases stayed unmatched. The whole variable domain, remainder taken from reference TRBV7-9 and TRBJ2-2, is DTGVSQNPRHKITKRGQNVTFRCDPISEHNRLYWYRQTLGQGPEFLTYFQNEAQLEKSRLLSDRFSAERPKGSFSTLEIQRTEQGDSAMYLCASSPGAGRNTGELFFGEGSRLTVL.

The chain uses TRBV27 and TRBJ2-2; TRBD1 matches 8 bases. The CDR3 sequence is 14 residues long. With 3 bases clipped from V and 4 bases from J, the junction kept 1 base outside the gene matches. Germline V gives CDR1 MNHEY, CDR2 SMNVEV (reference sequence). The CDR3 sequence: CASSLQGATGELFF. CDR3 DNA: TGTGCCAGCAGTTTGCAGGGGGCCACCGGGGAGCTGTTTTTT.

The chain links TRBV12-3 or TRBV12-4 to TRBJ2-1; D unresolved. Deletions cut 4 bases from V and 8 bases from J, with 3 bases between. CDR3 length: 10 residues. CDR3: CASSSYEQFF. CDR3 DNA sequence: TGTGCCAGCAGTTCCTATGAGCAGTTCTTC.

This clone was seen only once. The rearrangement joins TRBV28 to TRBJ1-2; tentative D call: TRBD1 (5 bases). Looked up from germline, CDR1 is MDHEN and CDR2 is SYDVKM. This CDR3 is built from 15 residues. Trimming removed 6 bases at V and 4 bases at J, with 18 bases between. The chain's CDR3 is CASSPGQFLGYGYTF. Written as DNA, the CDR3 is TGTGCCAGCAGCCCAGGACAATTCCTAGGCTATGGCTACACCTTC.

CDR3 loop: CASSTKVEPLAGVPYEQYF. The CDR3 bases are TGTGCCAGCAGCACTAAAGTGGAACCACTAGCGGGAGTCCCCTACGAGCAGTACTTC. The chain employs TRBV21-1 and TRBJ2-7; TRBD2, as called in the table, went unchecked against the DNA. TRBV21-1 is recorded as a pseudogene. CDR3 size: 19 residues.

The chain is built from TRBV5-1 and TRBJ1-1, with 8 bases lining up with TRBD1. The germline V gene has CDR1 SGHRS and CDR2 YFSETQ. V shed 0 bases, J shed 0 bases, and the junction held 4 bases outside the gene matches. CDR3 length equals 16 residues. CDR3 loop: CASSLDRGVMNTEAFF. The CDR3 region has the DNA TGCGCCAGCAGCTTGGACAGGGGGGTCATGAACACTGAAGCTTTCTTT.

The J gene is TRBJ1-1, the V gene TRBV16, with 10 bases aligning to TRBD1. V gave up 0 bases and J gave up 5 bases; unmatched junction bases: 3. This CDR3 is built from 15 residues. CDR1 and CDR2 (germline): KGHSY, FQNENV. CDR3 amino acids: CASSQSLGQGTEAFF. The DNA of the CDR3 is TGTGCCAGCAGCCAATCATTGGGACAGGGGACTGAAGCTTTCTTT.

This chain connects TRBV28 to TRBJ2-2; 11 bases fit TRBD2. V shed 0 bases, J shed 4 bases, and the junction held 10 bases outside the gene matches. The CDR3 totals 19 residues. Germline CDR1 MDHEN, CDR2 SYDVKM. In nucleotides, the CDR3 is TGTGCCAGCAGTTTATGGGGGACTAGCGGAACTGGGGGCACCGGGGAGCTGTTTTTT. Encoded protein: CASSLWGTSGTGGTGELFF.

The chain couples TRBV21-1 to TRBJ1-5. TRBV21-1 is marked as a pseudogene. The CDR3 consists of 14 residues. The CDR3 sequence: CARKRKYSNQPQHF. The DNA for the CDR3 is TGTGCCAGGAAGAGAAAATATAGCAATCAGCCCCAGCATTTT.

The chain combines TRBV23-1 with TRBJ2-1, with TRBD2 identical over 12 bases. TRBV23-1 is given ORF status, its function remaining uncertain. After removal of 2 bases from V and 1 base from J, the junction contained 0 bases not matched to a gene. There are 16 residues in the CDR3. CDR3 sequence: CASSQTSGRSYNEQFF. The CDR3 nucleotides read TGCGCCAGCAGTCAAACTAGCGGGAGGTCCTACAATGAGCAGTTCTTC.